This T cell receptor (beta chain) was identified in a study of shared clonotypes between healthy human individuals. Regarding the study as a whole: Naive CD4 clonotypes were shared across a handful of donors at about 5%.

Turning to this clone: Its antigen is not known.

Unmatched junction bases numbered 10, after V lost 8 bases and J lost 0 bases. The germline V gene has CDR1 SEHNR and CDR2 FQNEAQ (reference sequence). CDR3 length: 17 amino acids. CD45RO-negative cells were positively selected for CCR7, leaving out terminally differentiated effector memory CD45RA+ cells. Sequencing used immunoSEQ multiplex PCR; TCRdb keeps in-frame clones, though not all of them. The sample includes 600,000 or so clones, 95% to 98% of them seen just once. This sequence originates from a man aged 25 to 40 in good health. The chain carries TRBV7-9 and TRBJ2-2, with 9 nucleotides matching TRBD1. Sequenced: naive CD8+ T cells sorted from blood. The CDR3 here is CASFGPGQGANTGELFF. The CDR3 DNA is TGTGCCAGCTTTGGGCCGGGACAGGGTGCGAACACCGGGGAGCTGTTTTTT.